Sequencing of this T cell receptor (beta chain) was carried out in a study of cytomegalovirus exposure and HLA in healthy donors. Findings of the study overall: After further analysis at a later stage, roughly 16,000 TCR beta sequences were associated with HLA alleles at 0.05 false discovery rate. Later, an analysis found that common viral pathogens appeared to be linked with several of the most significant clusters.

The CDR3 is 14 amino acids. Germline CDR1 and CDR2: SGHRS and YFSETQ. Trimming cost V 4 bases and J 8 bases; bases outside gene matches: 8. In this sample, this clone turned up a few times. Its specificity is not known. PCR was performed using 60 Vbeta and 13 Jbeta primers. Produced via immunoSEQ multiplex PCR; TCRdb's table is partial and in-frame only. The sample contains 75,000 to 90,000 clones, approximately 80% of which appear only once. Material: PBMCs. The chain is built from TRBV5-1 and TRBJ1-2; 10 bases line up with TRBD1. The TCR originated in a man aged 45-65 years in good health and CMV-seronegative. The CDR3 reads CASSPGTGEGGYTF. The CDR3 DNA is TGCGCCAGCAGCCCCGGGACAGGGGAGGGAGGCTACACCTTC.